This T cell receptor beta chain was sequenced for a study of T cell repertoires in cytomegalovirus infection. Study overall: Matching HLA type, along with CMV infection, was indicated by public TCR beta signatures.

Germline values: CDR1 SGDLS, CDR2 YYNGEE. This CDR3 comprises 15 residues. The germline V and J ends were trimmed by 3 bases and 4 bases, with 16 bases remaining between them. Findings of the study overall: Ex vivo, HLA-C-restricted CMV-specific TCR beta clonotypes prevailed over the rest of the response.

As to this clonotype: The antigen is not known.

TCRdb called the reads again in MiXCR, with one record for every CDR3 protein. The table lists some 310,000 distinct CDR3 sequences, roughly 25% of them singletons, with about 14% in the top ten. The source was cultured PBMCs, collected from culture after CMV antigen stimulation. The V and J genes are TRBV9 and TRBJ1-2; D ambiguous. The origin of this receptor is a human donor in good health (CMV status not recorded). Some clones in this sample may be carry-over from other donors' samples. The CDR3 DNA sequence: TGTGCCAGCAGCGCCACGACGGAGACCTTCTATGGCTACACCTTC. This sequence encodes CASSATTETFYGYTF.